The clone carrying this TCR beta chain was seen only a few times. Original data processing: Amplifying reference gene primers gave estimates of nucleated cell counts. TCRdb's copy holds only in-frame clones and misses some; the assay was immunoSEQ multiplex PCR. The V and J calls and the clone size are those of that table, but D and trimming were determined from the DNA. The sample carries about 250,000 clones, around 88% recorded once. These data belong to a study of blood T cell repertoires in COVID-19. Study overall: Italy, Spain and the United States were the sources of the convalescent and acute COVID-19 samples. Sample material is recorded as cDNA or gDNA derived from T cells, B-cell-depleted T cells, or PBMCs.

Germline-derived CDR1 and CDR2 are SGHNT and YYREEE (reference sequence). V gave up 5 bases and J gave up 4 bases, with 12 bases separating them. The CDR3 has 13 residues. The specimen was peripheral blood. The clonotype originates from a man older than 75 with acute or convalescent COVID-19. The chain has TRBV5-4 and TRBJ1-2; D not resolved. CDR3: CASSQTQFYGYTF. CDR3 nucleotide sequence: TGTGCCAGCAGTCAGACACAGTTCTATGGCTACACCTTC.